The 10 T cell receptor beta chains listed next were all sequenced from one sample in a study of T cells in localized non-small cell lung cancer. Here immunoSEQ multiplex PCR was the method, and the copy in TCRdb shows in-frame clones only, minus some. The data contain roughly 15,000 clones, roughly 84% of them singletons. Sequences were derived from peripheral blood, sampled before any cancer treatment. The origin of the receptors is a male donor aged 60 or over with stage I lung adenocarcinoma.

The rearrangement uses TRBV6-5 and TRBJ1-2; 9 bases map to TRBD1. Per germline, CDR1 MNHEY and CDR2 SVGAGI. This CDR3 spans 15 amino acids. J was trimmed by 3 bases and V by 6 bases; bases with no gene match: 8. CDR3 DNA sequence: TGTGCCAGCAGACCAGGACAGGGGATACACTATGGCTACACCTTC. This codes for CASRPGQGIHYGYTF.

This sequence joins TRBV30 and TRBJ2-7; D uncertain. The germline V gene has CDR1 GTSNPN and CDR2 SVGIG (reference sequence). This CDR3 region has 13 residues. Trimming pared 0 bases from V and 2 bases from J, leaving 8 bases between. The CDR3 loop reads CAWSVSEPYEQYF. CDR3 in DNA: TGTGCCTGGAGTGTATCGGAGCCCTACGAGCAGTACTTC.

The V and J genes are TRBV5-1 and TRBJ2-3; D may be TRBD2 (7 bases). CDR1 and CDR2 from the germline V gene are SGHRS and YFSETQ. The CDR3 is 15 residues long. V was shortened by 2 bases and J by 7 bases, with 17 bases between the two germline ends. This chain's CDR3 is CASSFNGGGQNTQYF. As DNA, the CDR3 is TGCGCCAGCAGCTTCAACGGCGGGGGCCAGAATACGCAGTATTTT.

The CDR3 reads CASSLDPLNTEAFF. DNA for the CDR3: TGTGCCAGCAGCTTGGATCCACTGAACACTGAAGCTTTCTTT. This chain connects TRBV5-5 to TRBJ1-1; D is uncertain. Trimming shortened V by 0 bases and J by 0 bases, and 6 bases separated the two germline ends. The CDR3 loop spans 14 amino acids. From germline, CDR1 is SGHKS and CDR2 YYEKEE (reference sequence).

V and J are TRBV6-1 and TRBJ2-7, with D possibly TRBD1 on 5 matching bases. The CDR3 has 14 residues. CDR1 is MNHNS and CDR2 is SASEGT in the germline V gene. The V end was cut by 5 bases, the J end by 0 bases, with 11 bases between. The CDR3 region is CASSYRQSSYEQYF. The CDR3, as DNA: TGTGCCAGCAGTTATCGACAGAGCTCCTACGAGCAGTACTTC.

The chain has TRBV19 and TRBJ1-5; D remains ambiguous. Germline loops: CDR1 LNHDA, CDR2 SQIVND (reference sequence). The CDR3 is 15 amino acids. V was cut by 3 bases and J by 0 bases, with 9 bases left in between. As DNA, the CDR3 is TGTGCCAGTAGTATGGGCGGTTTTAGCAATCAGCCCCAGCATTTT. Translating gives CASSMGGFSNQPQHF.

For the CDR3, the DNA is TGTGCCAGCAGCTTGCGCCAGGGCAAGGTCACTGAAGCTTTCTTT. It yields the protein CASSLRQGKVTEAFF. J is TRBJ1-1 and V is TRBV5-6, with D perhaps TRBD1 (5 bases). The length of the CDR3 is 15 residues. Deletions cut 1 base from V and 4 bases from J, with 14 bases between. Germline values: CDR1 SGHDT, CDR2 YYEEEE. Drawing the rest from reference TRBV5-6 and TRBJ1-1, the complete variable domain is DAGVTQSPTHLIKTRGQQVTLRCSPKSGHDTVSWYQQALGQGPQFIFQYYEEEERQRGNFPDRFSGHQFPNYSSELNVNALLLGDSALYLCASSLRQGKVTEAFFGQGTRLTVV.

The chain links TRBV7-2 to TRBJ2-5; TRBD2 agrees at 8 bases. Germline V gives CDR1 SGHTA, CDR2 FQGNSA. V gave up 3 bases and J gave up 1 base; unmatched junction bases: 10. The CDR3 totals 17 residues. As DNA, the CDR3 is TGTGCCAGCAGCTTCCCTTTGCGGGGGGCTTTCCAAGAGACCCAGTACTTC. Translated: CASSFPLRGAFQETQYF.

The chain couples TRBV4-3 to TRBJ1-4; possibly TRBD1 for D (5 bases). The germline V gene encodes CDR1 LGHNA and CDR2 YSLEER. The CDR3 spans 15 residues. Trimming removed 4 bases from V and 5 bases from J, with 14 bases in between. The CDR3 loop reads CASSPKGGVNEKLFF. The CDR3 DNA sequence: TGCGCCAGCAGCCCCAAGGGAGGGGTAAATGAAAAACTGTTTTTT.

This clone was counted a few times. The CDR3 here is CASSLTGMGDQPQHF. DNA of the CDR3: TGCGCCAGCAGCTTGACAGGGATGGGGGATCAGCCCCAGCATTTT. The V and J genes are TRBV5-1 and TRBJ1-5; a weak D match, TRBD1 (6 bases). With 1 base removed from V and 5 bases from J, the gap between germline ends came to 13 bases. CDR3 size: 15 residues. Germline V lookup: CDR1 SGHRS, CDR2 YFSETQ.